The 8 T cell receptor beta chains below come from one sample, sequenced in a study of regulatory T cells in long-lasting Graves disease. Time point reported: newly diagnosed GD, antithyroid drugs for less than 3 months. RNA extracted from PBMCs served as the sequencing template. Assembly of TCR beta libraries relied on iRepertoire HTBI primers together with Arm-PCR of CDR3 regions. TCRdb reprocessed the multiplex PCR reads with MiXCR, giving one entry per CDR3 protein. The sample carries about 440,000 distinct CDR3 sequences, around 14% recorded once. This sample was shared with a second study, whose subject was T cells in Graves' hyperthyroidism and ophthalmopathy.

Sequencing used peripheral blood mononuclear cells (PBMCs), obtained at new diagnosis, from a patient treated with antithyroid drugs. The receptors come from a woman aged 25 to 39 with Graves disease.

This clonotype occurred many times. The CDR3 loop is CSVAGEETQYF. The CDR3 DNA follows: TGCAGCGTCGCAGGGGAAGAGACCCAGTACTTC. The V gene is TRBV29-1, the J gene TRBJ2-5; perhaps TRBD1 as D (6 bases). The V end was cut by 6 bases, the J end by 3 bases, with 8 bases between. The germline gives CDR1 SQVTM, CDR2 ANQGSEA. This CDR3 contains 11 residues.

This chain connects TRBV7-8 to TRBJ1-2, with D uncertain. The CDR3 is 16 residues long. The V end was cut by 5 bases, the J end by 1 base, with 17 bases between. CDR1 and CDR2 (germline): SGHVS, FQNEAQ. Written as DNA, the CDR3 is TGTGCCAGCAGCCACCCCATAACATTTCTTAACTATGGCTACACCTTC. Protein: CASSHPITFLNYGYTF.

The V and J genes are TRBV24-1 and TRBJ1-1; tentatively, D is TRBD1 (6 bases). This CDR3 has 15 amino acids. Germline CDR1 and CDR2: KGHDR and SFDVKD. The V gene lost 2 bases and the J gene lost 1 base, with 10 bases spanning the gap. The CDR3 is CATSDSGQRNTEAFF. The CDR3 DNA follows: TGTGCCACCAGTGATTCCGGACAGAGGAACACTGAAGCTTTCTTT.

Of note for this clonotype: A single base separates this from a much larger clone, so it may be a read error. This CDR3 is CASCSVRDSTDTQYF. The CDR3 coding sequence is TGTGCCAGCTGCTCGGTGCGGGACAGCACAGATACGCAGTATTTT. This chain connects TRBV5-6 to TRBJ2-3, with D perhaps matching TRBD2 (6 bases). The CDR3 runs 15 residues. Per the germline V gene, CDR1 is SGHDT and CDR2 is YYEEEE. The V gene lost 7 bases and the J gene lost 0 bases, with 15 bases spanning the gap.

This sequence joins TRBV12-3 or TRBV12-4 and TRBJ2-1, with 7 bases fitting TRBD1. The DNA end is a closer match to TRBJ2-5, so the J assignment may be wrong. The CDR3 is 15 amino acids. The DNA of the CDR3 is TGTGCCAGCAGCAAGAACCAGGGGGACCAAGAGACCCAGTACTTC. Translation gives CASSKNQGDQETQYF.

This clonotype was counted many times. The chain uses TRBV6-1 and TRBJ1-3; no firm D call. V gave up 7 bases and J gave up 1 base, with 14 bases separating them. From germline, CDR1 is MNHNS and CDR2 SASEGT. The CDR3 is 15 residues long. CDR3 nucleotides: TGTGCCAGCAACCCGTGGACGGGGTCTGGAAACACCATATATTTT. Protein sequence: CASNPWTGSGNTIYF.

This clonotype showed up just a few times. CDR3 bases: TGTGCCAGTACCACCAGGGTGAACACCGGGGAGCTGTTTTTT. As protein: CASTTRVNTGELFF. The rearrangement links TRBV19 to TRBJ2-2; a possible D gene is TRBD1 (5 bases). The CDR3 has 14 residues. Trimming took off 7 bases at V and 1 base at J, with 10 bases between the two ends. CDR1 is LNHDA and CDR2 is SQIVND in the germline V gene (reference sequence).

There are a few counts of this clonotype. The chain uses TRBV12-3 or TRBV12-4 and TRBJ1-1, with D uncertain. Trimming took off 3 bases at V and 8 bases at J, with 13 bases between the two ends. The CDR3 has 13 amino acids. The CDR3 loop is CASSLARSGEAFF. As DNA, the CDR3 is TGTGCCAGCAGTTTGGCGAGGAGCGGGGAAGCTTTCTTT.